The 6 T cell receptor beta chains presented below share a single source sample, sequenced in a study of identical twins. TCRdb re-called the 5' RACE reads through MiXCR, storing one row per CDR3 protein. The table records 500,000 or so distinct CDR3 sequences, around 15% of them present only once. These sequences were also reported in another study, on yellow fever vaccine responses in identical twins.

Input material: CD4+ T cells sorted from blood. The origin of the receptors is a woman aged 18 to 35 in good health.

This clonotype was detected a few times. This chain links TRBV10-3 with TRBJ2-1; TRBD2 matches at 11 bases. The CDR3 is 15 residues long. Germline trimming cut 4 bases from V and 6 bases from J; bases unmatched to any gene: 5. CDR1 and CDR2 (germline): ENHRY, SYGVKD. CDR3 sequence (DNA): TGTGCCATCAGTGGAAGACTAGCGGGGAGCAATGAGCAGTTCTTC. This translates into CAISGRLAGSNEQFF.

The rearrangement links TRBV27 to TRBJ2-1; 11 positions match TRBD2. Trimming at V came to 7 bases and at J to 7 bases, leaving 9 bases not matched to a gene. Germline V gene lookup returns CDR1 MNHEY and CDR2 SMNVEV (reference sequence). The CDR3 consists of 15 residues. The DNA of the CDR3 is TGTGCCAGCAATGCCTTAGCGGGGGGGCCGAATGAGCAGTTCTTC. Amino acid sequence: CASNALAGGPNEQFF.

This clonotype was observed many times. The chain links TRBV5-1 to TRBJ2-5; 7 nucleotides agree with TRBD1. This CDR3 spans 13 amino acids. The J segment lost 4 bases and the V segment lost 0 bases, leaving 0 bases of the junction unmatched. Germline CDR1 and CDR2: SGHRS and YFSETQ. For the CDR3, the DNA is TGCGCCAGCAGCTTGGACAGGGGAGAGACCCAGTACTTC. This sequence encodes CASSLDRGETQYF.

This clonotype was counted a few times. Here the CDR3 DNA reads TGCGCCAGCAGCCCGGCTTTGGCGGGGCGAGAGACCCAGTACTTC. This sequence encodes CASSPALAGRETQYF. The V call is TRBV5-1, the J call TRBJ2-5; D perhaps matches TRBD2 (6 bases). The CDR3 extends over 15 amino acids. Germline V gene sequence: CDR1 SGHRS, CDR2 YFSETQ. V was cut by 4 bases and J by 4 bases, with 17 bases left in between.

This clonotype was counted many times. This sequence joins TRBV29-1 and TRBJ2-1, with 7 nucleotides matching TRBD1. CDR3 size: 15 residues. Germline V lookup: CDR1 SQVTM, CDR2 ANQGSEA. With V trimmed by 3 bases and J by 3 bases, 8 bases remained unmatched. The CDR3 nucleotides are TGCAGCGTTGATCCGACCGGGACAGTCTACAATGAGCAGTTCTTC. This codes for CSVDPTGTVYNEQFF.

The rearrangement joins TRBV12-3 or TRBV12-4 to TRBJ1-1; 10 bases are shared with TRBD1. The junction had 3 bases not matched to a gene; V was cut back by 8 bases and J by 3 bases. The CDR3 is 13 amino acids. The CDR3 sequence is CASGGQGDTEAFF. The CDR3, as DNA: TGTGCCAGCGGAGGACAGGGGGACACTGAAGCTTTCTTT.